In this sample, the clone carrying this TCR beta chain turned up once. It was with a sample-barcoded 5' primer and a J-beta primer mix that a second PCR of roughly 6 to 12 cycles was run. TCRdb processed the 5' RACE reads anew with MiXCR; each CDR3 protein has one entry. This table holds about 1,400,000 distinct CDR3 sequences, roughly 64% found once. This sample is drawn from a study of blood T cells in healthy people across ages. Germline assignment: CDR1 MDHEN and CDR2 SYDVKM. The V gene end was trimmed by 6 bases and the J gene end by 7 bases; junction bases not matched to a gene: 6. The CDR3 has 12 residues.

The sample consisted of blood. The sequence was obtained from a man aged 18 to 29 in good health. The chain combines TRBV28 with TRBJ2-7, with 7 bases lining up with TRBD2. The CDR3 sequence is CASRELAWEQYF. In nucleotides, the CDR3 is TGTGCCAGCAGGGAACTAGCGTGGGAGCAGTACTTC.